These T cell receptor beta chains were read from a single sample in a study of monozygotic twins with cystic fibrosis. TCRdb's copy holds only in-frame clones and misses some; the assay was immunoSEQ multiplex PCR. The profile shows over 15,000 clones, 90% to 97% of them singletons. Sequenced input: blood. These receptors were taken from a girl aged 2-10 years with cystic fibrosis. CDR3s include the opening cysteine and the closing phenylalanine or tryptophan. D genes are given only for firm matches. For some rows the clone size is stated as once, few or many, or as a class when expanded; others skip it.

j_call,v_call,d_call,clone_size,cdr3_length,cdr3_nt,cdr3_aa
TRBJ1-5,TRBV7-9,NA,NA,13,TGTGCCAGCAGCTCAGGGGTCGCTCAGCCCCAGCATTTT,CASSSGVAQPQHF
TRBJ1-5,TRBV7-2,TRBD1,NA,16,TGTGCCAGCAGCTTAGCGGGACAGGGCTTATATCAGCCCCAGCATTTT,CASSLAGQGLYQPQHF
TRBJ2-7,TRBV5-1,NA,once,14,TGCGCCAGCAGCTTAAGCGCTACAGGCTACGAGCAGTACTTC,CASSLSATGYEQYF
TRBJ2-3,TRBV30,TRBD1,NA,15,TGTGCCTATTCGCCCCGGGACAGCTCACCGCGGGCGCAGTATTTT,CAYSPRDSSPRAQYF
TRBJ1-5,TRBV6-1,NA,NA,16,TGTGCCAGCAGTGAAGCGCATTGGATCGGGGGTCAGCCCCAGCATTTT,CASSEAHWIGGQPQHF
TRBJ2-1,TRBV10-3,TRBD2,NA,15,TGTGCCGCCGGGACTATAACGGGGGGGCCCGGTGAGCAGTTCTTC,CAAGTITGGPGEQFF
TRBJ2-7,TRBV9,NA,NA,18,TGTGCCAGCAGCGTAGATTTCGGAGCTCTGGACGGGAACTACGAGCAGTACTTC,CASSVDFGALDGNYEQYF
TRBJ1-1,TRBV7-8,TRBD1,NA,14,TGTGCCAGCAGCATTGACAGGGTGAACACTGAAGCTTTCTTT,CASSIDRVNTEAFF
TRBJ2-1,TRBV10-2,TRBD2,NA,13,TGCGCCAGCGCGCGCGGGGGGGACAATGAGCAGTTCTTC,CASARGGDNEQFF
TRBJ1-5,TRBV28,TRBD1,NA,16,TGTGCCAGCAGTCCGATGGCAGGGGGTGGCAATCAGCCCCAGCATTTT,CASSPMAGGGNQPQHF
TRBJ2-1,TRBV11-3,NA,NA,15,TGTGCCAGCAGGAGCCAACAGTTGGTGGCCAATGAGCAGTTCTTC,CASRSQQLVANEQFF
TRBJ2-7,TRBV5-1,NA,NA,16,TGCGCCAGCAGCTTGGAGTCAGGACTTAGAGCCACCGAGCAGTACTTC,CASSLESGLRATEQYF
TRBJ2-7,TRBV18,TRBD1,NA,14,TGTGCCAGCTCAGCCGGACAGGGGGCATACGAGCAGTACTTC,CASSAGQGAYEQYF
TRBJ1-2,TRBV19,NA,NA,15,TGTGCCAGTAGTATTCGGGCCAGCGCTCACTATGGCTACACCTTC,CASSIRASAHYGYTF
TRBJ2-7,TRBV5-1,TRBD1,NA,15,TGCGCCAGCAGCTTGGAACAGGGGCGCTCCTACGAGCAGTACTTC,CASSLEQGRSYEQYF
TRBJ1-2,TRBV2,TRBD1,NA,19,TGTGCCAGCAGTGAAGCCGTTTTCGCTCCCGGGACAGGGGACTATGGCTACACCTTC,CASSEAVFAPGTGDYGYTF
TRBJ2-4,TRBV19,NA,NA,14,TGTGCCAGTAGTCAAACCCGGACAGAAAACATTCAGTACTTC,CASSQTRTENIQYF
TRBJ1-2,TRBV7-9,NA,NA,14,TGTGCCAGCAGCCCCGGTGAAGGGAACTATGGCTACACCTTC,CASSPGEGNYGYTF
TRBJ1-2,TRBV10-3,NA,NA,17,TGTGCCATCAGTGAGTCGCCCAGGACAGCCCAAAACTATGGCTACACCTTC,CAISESPRTAQNYGYTF
TRBJ2-7,TRBV11-2,NA,NA,11,TGTGCCAGCAGCATTTCCTACGAGCAGTACTTC,CASSISYEQYF
TRBJ2-7,TRBV7-2,TRBD1,NA,15,TGTGCCAGCAGCACCCCCGGGACAGGGATAGGCGAGCAGTACTTC,CASSTPGTGIGEQYF
TRBJ1-5,TRBV5-6,NA,few,13,TGTGCCAGCAGCTTGGGTGGTTTTCAGCCCCAGCATTTT,CASSLGGFQPQHF
TRBJ2-5,TRBV29-1,TRBD1,NA,13,TGCAGCGTGCTCGGGACAGGTCAAGAGACCCAGTACTTC,CSVLGTGQETQYF
TRBJ1-1,TRBV18,TRBD1,NA,14,TGTGCCAGCTCACTGGGACAGGGAGGTACTGAAGCTTTCTTT,CASSLGQGGTEAFF
TRBJ1-6,TRBV11-3,NA,NA,14,TGTGCCAGCAGCTTCGGGACCGACAATTCACCCCTCCACTTT,CASSFGTDNSPLHF
TRBJ2-5,TRBV19,TRBD1,NA,14,TGTGCCAGTAGTATGGGACAGGGGGTAGAGACCCAGTACTTC,CASSMGQGVETQYF
TRBJ2-4,TRBV6-6,NA,NA,11,TGTGCCAGCAGTTACTCGGCAGTTCCCTACTTC,CASSYSAVPYF
TRBJ1-6,TRBV6-9,NA,NA,14,TGTGCCAGCAGGAAGACAGTGAACAATTCACCCCTCCACTTT,CASRKTVNNSPLHF
TRBJ1-5,TRBV5-1,NA,NA,17,TGCGCCAGCAGCTTGGTTGCCCTACAGGGAGGGAATCAGCCCCAGCATTTT,CASSLVALQGGNQPQHF
TRBJ2-7,TRBV7-8,TRBD2,NA,14,TGTGCCAGCAGCTCCGGACTAGCGGGGGGCGAGCAGTACTTC,CASSSGLAGGEQYF
TRBJ1-5,TRBV5-1,NA,NA,15,TGCGCCAGCAGCTTGGCGGCAGGGCAGAATCAGCCCCAGCATTTT,CASSLAAGQNQPQHF
TRBJ1-4,TRBV10-2,NA,NA,15,TGCGCCAGCAGTGATAGGCCAATGGTAGGAGAAAAACTGTTTTTT,CASSDRPMVGEKLFF
TRBJ2-7,TRBV11-2,NA,NA,14,TGTGCCAGCAGCTTAGACGTGGTGGCCTACGAGCAGTACTTC,CASSLDVVAYEQYF
TRBJ1-1,TRBV19,NA,NA,15,TGTGCCAGTAGTAGTTCTGGGGGTGCGCAGACTGAAGCTTTCTTT,CASSSSGGAQTEAFF
TRBJ2-5,TRBV7-8,NA,NA,14,TGTGCCAGCAGCGAACCTAGGGGTCTAGGGGCCCAGTACTTC,CASSEPRGLGAQYF
TRBJ1-2,TRBV5-5,NA,NA,15,TGTGCCAGCAGCTTGGTTCGGACTATTCAACGGGGCTACACCTTC,CASSLVRTIQRGYTF
TRBJ2-5,TRBV7-2,NA,NA,14,TGTGCCAGCAGCAAAAGGACTGACCAAGAGACCCAGTACTTC,CASSKRTDQETQYF
TRBJ1-1,TRBV11-2,TRBD1,NA,19,TGTGCCAGCAGCTTATTATGGTCAGGGGGCGGAGGTAATGACGCTGAAGCTTTCTTT,CASSLLWSGGGGNDAEAFF
TRBJ2-7,TRBV6-6,NA,NA,14,TGTGCCAGCAGTTACGGGACACTTCTCTACGAGCAGTACTTC,CASSYGTLLYEQYF
TRBJ2-7,TRBV14,NA,NA,15,TGTGCCAGCAGCCAAGTTAAGGCCCGCTTCTTGGAGCAGTACTTC,CASSQVKARFLEQYF
TRBJ1-2,TRBV5-8,TRBD1,NA,14,TGTGCCAGCAGCGCCAGACAGGGGGCAGGAGGCTACACCTTC,CASSARQGAGGYTF
TRBJ1-5,TRBV6-1,NA,NA,15,TGTGCCAGCAGTGGCACCGGGGGTGGTCGGCAGCCCCAGCATTTT,CASSGTGGGRQPQHF
TRBJ1-1,TRBV27,NA,NA,13,TGTGCCAGCAGTGTGACAGAGAACACTGAAGCTTTCTTT,CASSVTENTEAFF
TRBJ2-7,TRBV7-6,NA,NA,13,TGTGCCAGCAGCTTAGGAGGACTTCCAGAGCAGTACTTC,CASSLGGLPEQYF
TRBJ1-2,TRBV10-2,TRBD1,once,15,TGCGCCAGCAGTTTCCAAAAGACAGGGAATTATGGCTACACCTTC,CASSFQKTGNYGYTF
TRBJ1-1,TRBV30,TRBD1,NA,14,TGTGCCTGGGATGTAGGGGGCATGAACACTGAAGCTTTCTTT,CAWDVGGMNTEAFF
TRBJ1-4,TRBV30,NA,NA,14,TGTGCCTGGAGTATCGGGGACGGGCGTGAAAAACTGTTTTTT,CAWSIGDGREKLFF
TRBJ1-1,TRBV2,NA,NA,13,TGTGCCAGCTATGATAGGATGAACACTGAAGCTTTCTTT,CASYDRMNTEAFF
TRBJ2-5,TRBV11-2,TRBD1,NA,15,TGTGCCAGCAGCATTACCGGGACAGGGGGAGAGACCCAGTACTTC,CASSITGTGGETQYF
TRBJ2-7,TRBV19,NA,NA,15,TGTGCCAGTAGTATAGACACGACAGGTTCCTACGAGCAGTACTTC,CASSIDTTGSYEQYF
TRBJ2-5,TRBV29-1,NA,few,11,TGCAGGAGACAGCACCAAGAGACCCAGTACTTC,CRRQHQETQYF
TRBJ1-2,TRBV5-1,NA,NA,14,TGCGCCAGCAGCACCCGGGGGGGGAACTATGGCTACACCTTC,CASSTRGGNYGYTF
TRBJ2-3,TRBV25-1,NA,once,10,TGTGCCACCTACACAGATACGCAGTATTTT,CATYTDTQYF
TRBJ1-3,TRBV2,NA,NA,12,TGTGCCAGCAAAGCCTCTGGAAACACCATATATTTT,CASKASGNTIYF
TRBJ2-5,TRBV5-6,TRBD2,NA,14,TGTGCCAGCACGGCGGGGGGGCTACAAGAGACCCAGTACTTC,CASTAGGLQETQYF
TRBJ1-6,TRBV7-2,NA,NA,16,TGTGCCAGCAGCTTCGTCCAGGGTCCCAATAATTCACCCCTCCACTTT,CASSFVQGPNNSPLHF
TRBJ2-7,TRBV7-9,TRBD2,NA,14,TGTGCCAGCAGCCCCCGGGACTACTCCTACGAGCAGTACTTC,CASSPRDYSYEQYF